This T cell receptor (beta chain) was observed in a study of blood T cell repertoires in COVID-19. The CDR3 spans 16 residues. Germline V gives CDR1 LNHDA, CDR2 SQIVND (reference sequence). Trimming removed 7 bases from V and 4 bases from J; junction bases left unmatched: 13. This table comes from immunoSEQ multiplex PCR, and its TCRdb copy is limited to in-frame clones, with some not included. The sample lists some 140,000 clones; about four fifths were seen once. The chain has TRBV19 and TRBJ1-2; TRBD1 matches at 9 bases. Sequences were obtained from peripheral blood. This TCR was sampled from an elderly man with acute or convalescent COVID-19. CDR3 amino acids: CASMPYNRGRRYGYTF. CDR3 bases: TGTGCCAGTATGCCCTACAACAGGGGGCGCCGCTATGGCTACACCTTC.